The 29 T cell receptor beta chains below all came from one sample that was sequenced in a study of CD8+CD57+ T cells in acquired aplastic anemia (dated by TCRdb to about 2018). Sequencing instrument: Illumina HiSeq 2000. Genomic DNA served as template for TCR beta VDJ combination and CDR3 sequence profiling. The public reads were reanalyzed by TCRdb: fastp trimming at Q25, MiXCR alignment, in-frame beta chains only. Rows are unified per CDR3 protein, each entry keeping the most common DNA and genes. A total of about 220,000 distinct CDR3 sequences appear in this sample, 34% of them only once. Around 1.1% of the sample is taken by the ten largest. Sequenced: sorted CD4+, CD8+, or CD8+CD57+ T cells (not recorded which) from PBMCs. Receptors originate from a human donor in good health, serving as a control.

A word on this clonotype: This may be a read error: a much more frequent sequence differs by one nucleotide. The gene calls are TRBV27 and TRBJ2-7; 9 bases agree with TRBD1. CDR3 size: 14 residues. The V gene's germline CDR1 is MNHEY and CDR2 SMNVEV (reference sequence). CDR3 loop: CACSSGTGFHEQYF. Written as DNA, the CDR3 is TGTGCCTGCAGTTCCGGGACAGGGTTTCACGAGCAGTACTTC.

This chain joins TRBV11-2 and TRBJ2-5; 8 positions agree with TRBD2. The closer fit of TRBJ2-1 to the DNA end suggests the J call may be wrong. The CDR3 length is 18 residues. CDR1 is SGHAT and CDR2 is FQNNGV in the germline V gene. CDR3 nucleotides: TGTGCCAGCAGCCGAACTACCGGGACTAGGGCCTCCTACAATGAGCAGTTCTTC. Encoded protein: CASSRTTGTRASYNEQFF.

The rearrangement uses TRBV15 and TRBJ1-2; no clear D gene. The V gene's germline CDR1 is LNHNV and CDR2 YYDKDF (reference sequence). This CDR3 is built from 14 residues. V was cut by 0 bases and J by 0 bases, with 5 bases left in between. CDR3 region: CATSRDRSNYGYTF. CDR3 DNA sequence: TGTGCCACCAGCAGAGACAGATCTAACTATGGCTACACCTTC.

This clonotype has at least ten counts. The rearrangement links TRBV5-1 to TRBJ1-6, with D possibly matching TRBD1 (6 bases). The germline CDR1 and CDR2 sequences are SGHRS and YFSETQ. The CDR3 sequence is 15 residues long. V lost 0 bases, J lost 8 bases, and 12 bases lay in between. The CDR3 DNA reads TGCGCCAGCAGCTTGGCAGGACAGAACTATTCACCCCTCCACTTT. It encodes CASSLAGQNYSPLHF.

In this sample, this clonotype turned up a few times. The rearrangement links TRBV6-1 to TRBJ1-5, with 7 bases aligning to TRBD1. The junction had 10 bases not matched to a gene; V was cut back by 6 bases and J by 2 bases. The V gene's germline CDR1 is MNHNS and CDR2 SASEGT. The CDR3 is 16 amino acids. In DNA form, the CDR3 reads TGTGCCAGCAGCTTTTTACTCGGGACAGGCAATCAGCCCCAGCATTTT. This sequence encodes CASSFLLGTGNQPQHF.

This clonotype has at least ten counts. The chain is built from TRBV4-1 and TRBJ2-7, with D maybe TRBD1 (6 bases). Trimming stripped 2 bases from V and 5 bases from J, with 10 bases between. Germline loops: CDR1 MGHRA, CDR2 YSYEKL. The CDR3 spans 13 residues. As DNA, the CDR3 is TGCGCCAGCAGCCAACCCCAGGGGAACGAGCAGTACTTC. Residues: CASSQPQGNEQYF.

This clonotype was counted ten times or more. CDR3 DNA sequence: TGTGCCAGTAGGATGAGGGGTTTCACTGAAGCTTTCTTT. Its translation: CASRMRGFTEAFF. V usage is TRBV19 and J usage is TRBJ1-1; TRBD1 might be the D (5 bases). V was cut by 6 bases and J by 4 bases, with 12 bases left in between. The CDR3 runs to 13 residues. Germline V CDR1 and CDR2: LNHDA, SQIVND (reference sequence).

This clonotype was seen just once. The gene calls are TRBV19 and TRBJ2-5; 12 nucleotides agree with TRBD2. The CDR3 is 15 residues long. Per the germline V gene, CDR1 is LNHDA and CDR2 is SQIVND (reference sequence). Trimming removed 3 bases from V and 5 bases from J; junction bases left unmatched: 4. CDR3 residues: CASSITSGGTETQYF. The DNA for the CDR3 is TGTGCCAGTAGTATTACTAGCGGGGGGACCGAGACCCAGTACTTC.

The chain has TRBV20-1 and TRBJ2-7; 8 nucleotides match TRBD1. V lost 1 base and J lost 0; bases outside the gene matches: 14. CDR1 and CDR2 (germline): DFQATT, SNEGSKA (reference sequence). This CDR3 is built from 18 residues. The CDR3 DNA sequence: TGCAGTGCTAGAGTTCCCGCACAGGGGGTTACTAGCTCCTACGAGCAGTACTTC. Translated, it gives CSARVPAQGVTSSYEQYF.

CDR3 nucleotide sequence: TGTGCCAGCAGCTTTCTCTCCTACAATGAGCAGTTCTTC. Amino acids: CASSFLSYNEQFF. The genes are TRBV7-9 and TRBJ2-1, with D unresolved. Germline V gives CDR1 SEHNR, CDR2 FQNEAQ (reference sequence). V dropped 3 bases and J dropped 0 bases, with 3 bases sitting between them. The CDR3 runs to 13 residues.

The rearrangement links TRBV9 to TRBJ2-3; 11 nucleotides align to TRBD2. Germline assignment: CDR1 SGDLS and CDR2 YYNGEE. This CDR3 contains 15 residues. J gave up 5 bases and V 3 bases, and 5 bases lay outside the gene matches. The CDR3 loop reads CASSAIAGGIDTQYF. The CDR3 region has the DNA TGTGCCAGCAGCGCCATAGCGGGAGGGATAGATACGCAGTATTTT.

The rearrangement links TRBV10-3 to TRBJ2-1, with 11 bases aligning to TRBD2. V lost 5 bases and J lost 4; bases outside the gene matches: 16. The CDR3 loop spans 19 amino acids. Germline-derived CDR1 and CDR2 are ENHRY and SYGVKD. This chain's CDR3 is CAISTCRGSGLAEYNEQFF. CDR3 in DNA: TGTGCCATCAGTACATGCCGGGGTTCGGGACTAGCGGAGTACAATGAGCAGTTCTTC.

This clonotype turned up a few times. This may be a read error, as it is one base from a much larger clone. The V call is TRBV7-9, the J call TRBJ2-7; D gene uncertain. The CDR3 length is 12 residues. Germline V CDR1 and CDR2: SEHNR, FQNEAQ (reference sequence). Trimming took 7 bases from V and 5 from J, leaving 12 bases between them. The CDR3 DNA reads as TGTGCCAGCACCTCATGGAAAGACGAGCAGTACTTC. Its translation is CASTSWKDEQYF.

This clonotype has a count of ten or more. CDR3 nucleotide sequence: TGTGCCATCAGTGAGACTAGCGGGCGGGAGACCCAGTACTTC. Amino acids: CAISETSGRETQYF. The V and J genes are TRBV10-3 and TRBJ2-5; 9 nucleotides agree with TRBD2. The CDR3 loop spans 14 amino acids. The ends lost 2 bases at V and 5 bases at J; junction bases unmatched: 3. Germline V lookup: CDR1 ENHRY, CDR2 SYGVKD.

Ten or more counts support this clonotype. The chain uses TRBV10-3 and TRBJ1-6; D gene ambiguous. The CDR3 runs to 13 residues. Germline values: CDR1 ENHRY, CDR2 SYGVKD. V lost 0 bases and J lost 8, with 5 bases in between. The DNA for the CDR3 is TGTGCCATCAGTGAGTCGCTCCATTCACCCCTCCACTTT. The encoded protein is CAISESLHSPLHF.

This sequence joins TRBV12-3 or TRBV12-4 and TRBJ2-3; D is perhaps TRBD2 (6 bases). V shed 2 bases and J shed 1 base, with 10 bases lying between them. This CDR3 has 15 amino acids. CDR3 nucleotide sequence: TGTGCCAGCAGTTTACGCTCGGGGGGCACAGATACGCAGTATTTT. It is translated as CASSLRSGGTDTQYF.

This clonotype was seen more than once but under ten times. The chain has TRBV12-3 or TRBV12-4 and TRBJ1-5, with D perhaps TRBD1 (6 bases). V lost 7 bases to trimming and J lost 1 base, with 17 bases between them. The CDR3 extends over 16 amino acids. CDR3 DNA sequence: TGTGCCAGCACACCGAGGGGGTCCGGGAGCAATCAGCCCCAGCATTTT. This translates into CASTPRGSGSNQPQHF.

This rearrangement joins TRBV12-3 or TRBV12-4 to TRBJ1-3; 8 bases map to TRBD1. The V segment lost 3 bases and the J segment 4 bases; nucleotides outside the gene matches: 2. The CDR3 is 14 amino acids. This chain's CDR3 is CASSFAGGGNTIYF. The DNA for the CDR3 is TGTGCCAGCAGTTTTGCAGGGGGCGGAAACACCATATATTTT.

At least ten counts were recorded for this clonotype. The rearrangement joins TRBV7-8 to TRBJ1-2; a weak D match, TRBD1 (5 bases). CDR1 is SGHVS, CDR2 FQNEAQ, per germline. Trimming took off 5 bases at V and 8 bases at J, with 18 bases between the two ends. This CDR3 spans 14 amino acids. The CDR3 bases are TGTGCCAGCAGCCCCGACCCTGGGACGAAAGGCTACACCTTC. Translation gives CASSPDPGTKGYTF.

This clonotype was seen many times. The chain carries TRBV6-4 and TRBJ2-7; 10 bases fit TRBD2. The germline gives CDR1 MRHNA, CDR2 SNTAGT. The CDR3 sequence is 14 residues long. The junction had 7 bases not matched to a gene; V was cut back by 5 bases and J by 6 bases. CDR3 region: CASSNIAGGGEQYF. In nucleotides, the CDR3 is TGTGCCAGCAGTAACATAGCGGGAGGAGGCGAGCAGTACTTC.

Of note for this clonotype: Germline is not matched at one junction end, which may reflect a read error. The chain carries TRBV7-9 and TRBJ1-5, with TRBD1 matching over 7 bases. This CDR3 comprises 15 residues. Germline V gene sequence: CDR1 SEHNR, CDR2 FQNEAQ (reference sequence). CDR3 residues: CASSPTGVGNQLQHF. CDR3 bases: TGTGCCAGCAGCCCAACAGGGGTGGGCAATCAGCTCCAGCATTTT.

This clonotype was seen many times. V usage is TRBV7-2 and J usage is TRBJ2-5; 10 bases are a match to TRBD1. The V segment lost 3 bases and the J segment 4 bases; nucleotides outside the gene matches: 5. The CDR3 sequence is 15 residues long. Germline V gene lookup returns CDR1 SGHTA and CDR2 FQGNSA. CDR3 bases: TGTGCCAGCAGCTTGCGGGACAGGGGCGCAGAGACCCAGTACTTC. Amino acids: CASSLRDRGAETQYF.

The rearrangement uses TRBV19 and TRBJ2-7; 8 bases line up with TRBD1. The CDR3 has 13 amino acids. Trimming removed 4 bases from V and 3 bases from J; junction bases left unmatched: 2. Looked up from germline, CDR1 is LNHDA and CDR2 is SQIVND (reference sequence). CDR3 nucleotides: TGTGCCAGTAGTAAGACAGGGGACTACGAGCAGTACTTC. This sequence encodes CASSKTGDYEQYF.

The gene calls are TRBV6-1 and TRBJ1-2, with 8 bases lining up with TRBD1. Per the germline V gene, CDR1 is MNHNS and CDR2 is SASEGT. The CDR3 has 12 residues. Unmatched junction bases numbered 4, after V lost 6 bases and J lost 7 bases. This CDR3 reads CASRTGVGGYTF. The CDR3 nucleotides are TGTGCCAGCAGGACAGGGGTGGGTGGCTACACCTTC.

Ten or more counts support this clonotype. At one boundary the junction diverges from the germline segment, which might be a read error. This chain uses TRBV2 with TRBJ2-3, with 8 positions matching TRBD2. Germline-derived CDR1 and CDR2 are SNHLY and FYNNEI. The CDR3 length is 14 residues. The CDR3 sequence is CASSQAGDGDTQYF. The CDR3 bases are TGTGCCAGCAGTCAAGCGGGAGATGGAGATACGCAGTATTTT.

V is TRBV6-2 or TRBV6-3 and J is TRBJ1-2; possibly TRBD1 for D (6 bases). The CDR3 extends over 13 amino acids. Trimming removed 5 bases from V and 8 bases from J, with 15 bases in between. Germline V gives CDR1 MNHEY, CDR2 SVGEGT. The DNA of the CDR3 is TGTGCCAGCAGTCCCCACAGGGAAGGCGGCTACACCTTC. It specifies CASSPHREGGYTF.

Note on this clonotype: A single base separates this from a much larger clone, so it may be a read error. V gene TRBV5-1 combines with J gene TRBJ2-7; the D is unclear. Germline-derived CDR1 and CDR2 are SGHRS and YFSETQ. Trimming removed 1 base at V and 2 bases at J, with 16 bases between. The CDR3 consists of 16 residues. The CDR3 sequence: CASSLMGPGRPYEQYF. CDR3 DNA: TGCGCCAGCAGCTTGATGGGTCCAGGACGGCCCTACGAGCAGTACTTC.

This clonotype turned up a few times. This chain uses TRBV5-1 with TRBJ2-1; D gene uncertain. CDR3 size: 14 residues. The V gene's germline CDR1 is SGHRS and CDR2 YFSETQ. V lost 0 bases and J lost 8, with 12 bases in between. The CDR3 DNA follows: TGCGCCAGCAGCTTGGGACCCGTGGGGTATGAGCAGTTCTTC. Its translation: CASSLGPVGYEQFF.

Comments on this clonotype: One end of the junction varies from germline; a read error may be responsible. The chain uses TRBV15 and TRBJ2-5; 7 positions match TRBD2. The CDR3 loop spans 12 amino acids. Germline V gene sequence: CDR1 LNHNV, CDR2 YYDKDF (reference sequence). The CDR3 spells CATSSGEETQYF. The CDR3 bases are TGCGCCACCAGCAGCGGGGAAGAGACCCAGTACTTC.